What follows are 9 T cell receptor beta chains derived from one specimen sequenced in a study of blood T cells in healthy people across ages. Using a J-beta primer mix together with a sample-barcoded 5' primer, a second PCR was run for roughly 7 to 11 cycles. Each CDR3 protein gets one entry after TCRdb re-called the 5' RACE reads with MiXCR. The repertoire holds about 1.5 million distinct CDR3 sequences, 35% to 45% seen once, with approximately 7.9% in the top ten. Material for sequencing was blood. The receptors were sampled from a woman aged 18-29 years in good health.

This sequence joins TRBV5-4 and TRBJ2-1; D gene uncertain. Looked up from germline, CDR1 is SGHNT and CDR2 is YYREEE (reference sequence). This CDR3 region has 13 residues. Trimming cost V 6 bases and J 5 bases, with 12 bases left between them. The CDR3 sequence is CASTLSLNNEQFF. CDR3 in DNA: TGTGCCAGCACCCTTTCATTAAACAATGAGCAGTTCTTC.

The rearrangement joins TRBV20-1 to TRBJ2-3; 7 bases are a match to TRBD2. The germline V gene has CDR1 DFQATT and CDR2 SNEGSKA (reference sequence). This CDR3 is 12 amino acids long. J gave up 4 bases and V 8 bases, and 6 bases lay outside the gene matches. For the CDR3, the DNA is TGCAGTACCAGGGAGGGCTCAGATACGCAGTATTTT. It translates to CSTREGSDTQYF.

This clonotype appeared many times. The chain is built from TRBV7-9 and TRBJ1-1, with no clear D. CDR3 length equals 14 residues. The germline CDR1 and CDR2 sequences are SEHNR and FQNEAQ (reference sequence). Trimming shortened V by 7 bases and J by 5 bases, and 17 bases separated the two germline ends. The CDR3 coding sequence is TGTGCCAGCACCCTTGGGGAGGGTGGGACTGAAGCTTTCTTT. Translating gives CASTLGEGGTEAFF.

This clonotype has ten or more counts. The genes are TRBV29-1 and TRBJ2-7; a possible D gene is TRBD1 (5 bases). Germline V gene lookup returns CDR1 SQVTM and CDR2 ANQGSEA. V lost 7 bases, J lost 3 bases, and 10 bases lay in between. There are 11 residues in the CDR3. As DNA, the CDR3 is TGCAGCGCTGACAGTGGCTACGAGCAGTACTTC. It encodes CSADSGYEQYF.

The V gene is TRBV5-5, the J gene TRBJ1-1; D not certain. The CDR3 has 13 residues. The V gene's germline CDR1 is SGHKS and CDR2 YYEKEE (reference sequence). V was trimmed by 1 base and J by 4 bases, leaving 8 bases between them. CDR3 nucleotides: TGTGCCAGCAGCTTGAGTAGGGCCACTGAAGCTTTCTTT. Translation: CASSLSRATEAFF.

This clonotype was detected many times. V is TRBV7-2 and J is TRBJ2-1; 11 nucleotides align to TRBD2. This CDR3 region has 18 residues. CDR1 is SGHTA, CDR2 FQGNSA, per germline. Trimming removed 1 base from V and 7 bases from J; junction bases left unmatched: 12. CDR3 sequence reads: CASSLVASGRPMENEQFF. DNA for the CDR3: TGTGCCAGCAGCTTAGTGGCTAGCGGGAGGCCAATGGAGAATGAGCAGTTCTTC.

This clonotype was counted between two and nine times. The rearrangement joins TRBV7-2 to TRBJ2-1, with TRBD2 matching over 9 bases. The germline V gene has CDR1 SGHTA and CDR2 FQGNSA. CDR3 length equals 15 residues. V gave up 4 bases and J gave up 6 bases; unmatched junction bases: 7. The CDR3, as DNA: TGTGCCAGCAGCTCAGCTCGCGGGGGGGCCAATGAGCAGTTCTTC. Translation: CASSSARGGANEQFF.

The V call is TRBV29-1, the J call TRBJ2-7; TRBD2 matches 9 bases. The V gene end was trimmed by 4 bases and the J gene end by 4 bases; junction bases not matched to a gene: 5. The CDR3 is 13 residues long. Germline values: CDR1 SQVTM, CDR2 ANQGSEA. The CDR3 coding sequence is TGCAGCGTTGGAGGTCTAGCGGGATACGAGCAGTACTTC. The encoded protein is CSVGGLAGYEQYF.

This clonotype was seen at least ten times. The V call is TRBV29-1, the J call TRBJ2-7; TRBD1 might be the D (5 bases). This CDR3 has 13 amino acids. Trimming cost V 1 base and J 4 bases, with 11 bases left between them. Germline V gives CDR1 SQVTM, CDR2 ANQGSEA. In DNA, the CDR3 is TGCAGCGTTGAAGGTCAGGGTGGTTACGAGCAGTACTTC. Translation: CSVEGQGGYEQYF.